The clone carrying this TCR beta chain was observed a single time. Its antigen is as yet unknown. The data derive from a study of T cell responses to AZD1222 COVID-19 vaccine. Study-wide results and limits: Only a handful of AZD1222 recipients tested seropositive at baseline. Regions 160-218 and 743-854 dominated among vaccine-associated CD4 TCRs spanning spike. Every sample of the repertoires postdated the peak T cell response. The breadth and depth of Spike-specific TCRs increased once two AZD1222 doses had been given.

The germline CDR1 and CDR2 sequences are WNHNN and SYGVQD (reference sequence). Trimming removed 6 bases at V and 3 bases at J, with 20 bases between. The CDR3 is 16 residues long. Measured with immunoSEQ multiplex PCR; TCRdb has only the in-frame clones, and not every one. The sample has about 89,000 clones, around 84% seen once. Sequencing was performed on peripheral blood, taken 28 days after the second AZD1222 dose. This chain connects TRBV10-1 to TRBJ1-1; D gene ambiguous. The clonotype originates from an adult who received the AZD1222 COVID-19 vaccine. The CDR3 here is CASSPVGRTADTEAFF. CDR3 bases: TGCGCCAGCAGCCCAGTGGGGAGGACCGCGGACACTGAAGCTTTCTTT.